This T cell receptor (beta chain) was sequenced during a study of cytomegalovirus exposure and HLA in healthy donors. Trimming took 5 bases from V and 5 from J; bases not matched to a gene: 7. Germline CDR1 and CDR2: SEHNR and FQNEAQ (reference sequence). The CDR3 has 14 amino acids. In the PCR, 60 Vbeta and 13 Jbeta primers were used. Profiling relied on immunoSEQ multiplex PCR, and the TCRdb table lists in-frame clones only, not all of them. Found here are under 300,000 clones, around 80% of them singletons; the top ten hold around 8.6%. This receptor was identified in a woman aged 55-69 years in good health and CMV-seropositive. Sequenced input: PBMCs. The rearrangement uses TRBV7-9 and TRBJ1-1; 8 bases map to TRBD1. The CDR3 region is CASSQNRGETEAFF. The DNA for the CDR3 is TGTGCCAGCAGCCAGAACAGGGGGGAGACTGAAGCTTTCTTT.